Below, one T cell receptor beta chain is given with its context. What it binds is unknown. These data originate in a study of T cell responses to AZD1222 COVID-19 vaccine. Regarding the study as a whole: Repertoire sampling was restricted to post-peak T cell response timepoints. There were mostly white British donors and more females than males, and clonal diversity was possibly underestimated. The CD4 TCRs associated with vaccination extended across spike and predominated at 160-218 and 743-854.

The data were produced by immunoSEQ multiplex PCR, yet TCRdb's version contains in-frame clones alone and is incomplete. This table holds about 160,000 clones, about 92% found once. Trimming stripped 10 bases from V and 0 bases from J, with 13 bases between. CDR3 length: 14 amino acids. CDR1 is MNHEY, CDR2 SVGAGI, per germline. The specimen comprised peripheral blood, sampled on day 0 of MenACWY control vaccination. This rearrangement joins TRBV6-5 to TRBJ1-3; D uncertain. The sequence came from an adult in good health. This chain's CDR3 is CAILTPSSGNTIYF. In nucleotides, the CDR3 is TGTGCCATCCTTACACCGAGCTCTGGAAACACCATATATTTT.